The 10 T cell receptor beta chains below come from one sample, sequenced in a study of OX40 agonist ivuxolimab in advanced cancers. Clones were read by immunoSEQ multiplex PCR, and TCRdb kept only the in-frame ones, dropping some. The table has 37,000 or so clones, 85% to 90% seen once. Here the sequenced sample was CD4+ or CD8+ T cells sorted from blood, taken in a trial of the OX40 agonist ivuxolimab. These receptors came from an adult with an advanced solid tumor such as melanoma, head and neck, liver or kidney cancer.

The sample holds one count of this clone. This chain uses TRBV7-8 with TRBJ1-6; tentative D call: TRBD1 (5 bases). V dropped 5 bases and J dropped 0 bases, with 11 bases sitting between them. Germline V gene lookup returns CDR1 SGHVS and CDR2 FQNEAQ. This CDR3 has 16 residues. The CDR3 region is CASSSGASSYNSPLHF. The CDR3 DNA follows: TGTGCCAGCAGCAGCGGGGCAAGCTCCTATAATTCACCCCTCCACTTT.

The chain joins TRBV15 to TRBJ2-7; 9 bases line up with TRBD1. Trimming removed 0 bases from V and 4 bases from J; junction bases left unmatched: 16. The CDR3 covers 19 residues. Germline CDR1 and CDR2: LNHNV and YYDKDF (reference sequence). The CDR3 spells CATSRDRRAGQGTGYEQYF. In DNA form, the CDR3 reads TGTGCCACCAGCAGAGATCGCCGCGCCGGACAGGGGACAGGGTACGAGCAGTACTTC.

The chain recombines TRBV5-1 with TRBJ2-7; no definite D call. Germline values: CDR1 SGHRS, CDR2 YFSETQ. Trimming removed 1 base from V and 3 bases from J, with 11 bases in between. This CDR3 spans 14 amino acids. The CDR3 loop is CASSLSLGNYEQYF. CDR3 sequence (DNA): TGCGCCAGCAGCTTGAGTCTAGGGAACTACGAGCAGTACTTC.

V is TRBV18 and J is TRBJ2-5, with D hard to call. The CDR3 totals 13 residues. In germline, CDR1 is KGHSH, CDR2 LQKENI. With 1 base removed from V and 2 bases from J, the gap between germline ends came to 5 bases. The CDR3 sequence: CASSPQEQETQYF. In DNA form, the CDR3 reads TGTGCCAGCTCACCACAGGAGCAAGAGACCCAGTACTTC.

The chain uses TRBV25-1 and TRBJ2-5; a possible D gene is TRBD1 (7 bases). CDR1 is MGHDK, CDR2 SYGVNS, per germline. This CDR3 has 14 residues. V lost 1 base and J 5 bases, leaving 11 bases between the germline ends. The CDR3 sequence is CASSEWRGLETQYF. The CDR3 nucleotides read TGTGCCAGCAGTGAATGGAGGGGGCTGGAGACCCAGTACTTC. Full variable domain (rest looked up from reference TRBV25-1 and TRBJ2-5): EADIYQTPRYLVIGTGKKITLECSQTMGHDKMYWYQQDPGMELHLIHYSYGVNSTEKGDLSSESTVSRIRTEHFPLTLESARPSHTSQYLCASSEWRGLETQYFGPGTRLLVL.

The chain combines TRBV6-1 with TRBJ1-2; D is possibly TRBD1 (5 bases). Trimming stripped 4 bases from V and 12 bases from J, with 15 bases between. The CDR3 has 12 amino acids. CDR1 MNHNS and CDR2 SASEGT come from the germline V gene. CDR3 region: CASSATGGGHTF. In DNA form, the CDR3 reads TGTGCCAGCAGTGCTACAGGTGGAGGGCACACCTTC.

This chain joins TRBV23-1 and TRBJ1-5; D perhaps matches TRBD1 (5 bases). TRBV23-1 is an ORF; its function is uncertain. The CDR3 loop spans 17 amino acids. V shed 0 bases and J shed 6 bases, with 18 bases lying between them. CDR3 DNA sequence: TGCGCCAGCAGTCAATCGAGGCGGTTGCCTAGGGGTCAGCCCCAGCATTTT. It specifies CASSQSRRLPRGQPQHF.

This chain joins TRBV5-4 and TRBJ1-4, with 10 bases fitting TRBD1. CDR1 and CDR2 from the germline V gene are SGHNT and YYREEE (reference sequence). J gave up 6 bases and V 5 bases, and 10 bases lay outside the gene matches. This CDR3 has 16 residues. The DNA of the CDR3 is TGTGCCAGCAGTCGGGACAGGGGAAGTTTTGATGAAAAACTGTTTTTT. This gives the protein CASSRDRGSFDEKLFF.

In its sample, this clone was seen once. The V and J genes are TRBV6-5 and TRBJ1-2; 8 bases map to TRBD1. This CDR3 spans 14 amino acids. The V gene's germline CDR1 is MNHEY and CDR2 SVGAGI. J was trimmed by 6 bases and V by 7 bases; bases with no gene match: 10. In DNA form, the CDR3 reads TGTGCCAGCACCCTCCGACAGGGGAGGAATGGCTACACCTTC. Encoded protein: CASTLRQGRNGYTF.

This chain connects TRBV6-1 to TRBJ2-7, with 7 bases lining up with TRBD1. Germline CDR1 is MNHNS and CDR2 is SASEGT. The length of the CDR3 is 15 residues. J gave up 4 bases and V 6 bases, and 12 bases lay outside the gene matches. In nucleotides, the CDR3 is TGTGCCAGCAGGGAGAACAGGGGCGCCATTTACGAGCAGTACTTC. Protein product: CASRENRGAIYEQYF.